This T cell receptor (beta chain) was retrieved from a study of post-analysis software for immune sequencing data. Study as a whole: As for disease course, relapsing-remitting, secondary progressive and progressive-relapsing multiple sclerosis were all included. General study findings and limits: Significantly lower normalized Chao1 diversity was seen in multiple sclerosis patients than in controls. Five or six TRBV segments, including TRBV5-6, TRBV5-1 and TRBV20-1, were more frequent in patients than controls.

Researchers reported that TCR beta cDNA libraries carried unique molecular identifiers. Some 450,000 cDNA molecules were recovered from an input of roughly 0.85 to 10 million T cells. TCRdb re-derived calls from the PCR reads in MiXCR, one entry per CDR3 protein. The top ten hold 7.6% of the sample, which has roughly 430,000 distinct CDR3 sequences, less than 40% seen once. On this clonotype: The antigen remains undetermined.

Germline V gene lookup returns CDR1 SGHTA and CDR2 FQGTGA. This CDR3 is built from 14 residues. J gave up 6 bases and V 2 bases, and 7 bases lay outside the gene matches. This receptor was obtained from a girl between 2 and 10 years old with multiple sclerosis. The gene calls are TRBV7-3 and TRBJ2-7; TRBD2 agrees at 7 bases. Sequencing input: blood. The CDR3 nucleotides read TGTGCCAGCAGCTTATCCCGGGACTACCCCGAGCAGTACTTC. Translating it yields CASSLSRDYPEQYF.